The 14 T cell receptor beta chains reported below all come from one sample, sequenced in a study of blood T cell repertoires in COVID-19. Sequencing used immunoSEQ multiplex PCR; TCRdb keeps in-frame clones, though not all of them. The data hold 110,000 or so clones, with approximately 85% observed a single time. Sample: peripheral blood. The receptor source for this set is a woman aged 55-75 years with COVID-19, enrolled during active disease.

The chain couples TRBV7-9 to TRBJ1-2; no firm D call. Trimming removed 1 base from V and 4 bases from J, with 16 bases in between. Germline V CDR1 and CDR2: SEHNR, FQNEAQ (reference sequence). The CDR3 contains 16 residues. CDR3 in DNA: TGTGCCAGCAGCTTAGAAGGAACAGCAGGATTCTATGGCTACACCTTC. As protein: CASSLEGTAGFYGYTF.

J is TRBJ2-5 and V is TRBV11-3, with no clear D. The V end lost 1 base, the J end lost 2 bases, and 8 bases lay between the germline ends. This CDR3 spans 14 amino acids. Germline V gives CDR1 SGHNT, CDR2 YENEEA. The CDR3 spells CASSLGNRQETQYF. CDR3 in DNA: TGTGCCAGCAGCTTAGGTAACAGACAAGAGACCCAGTACTTC.

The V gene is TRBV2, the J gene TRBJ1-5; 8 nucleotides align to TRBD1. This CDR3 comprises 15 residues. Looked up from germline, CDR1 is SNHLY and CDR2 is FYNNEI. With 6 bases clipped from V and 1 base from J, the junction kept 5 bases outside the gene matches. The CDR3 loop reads CASSDGTGSNQPQHF. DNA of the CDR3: TGTGCCAGCAGCGACGGGACAGGCAGCAATCAGCCCCAGCATTTT.

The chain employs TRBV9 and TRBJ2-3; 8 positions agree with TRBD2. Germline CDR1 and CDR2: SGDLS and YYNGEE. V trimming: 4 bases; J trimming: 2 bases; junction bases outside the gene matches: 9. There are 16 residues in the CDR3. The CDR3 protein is CASSPGGALSTDTQYF. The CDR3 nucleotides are TGTGCCAGCAGCCCCGGGGGGGCCTTATCCACAGATACGCAGTATTTT.

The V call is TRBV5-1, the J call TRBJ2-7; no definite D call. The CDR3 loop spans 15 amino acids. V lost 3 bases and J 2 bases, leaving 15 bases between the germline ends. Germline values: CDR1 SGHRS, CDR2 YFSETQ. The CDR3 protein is CASSWLQNSAYEQYF. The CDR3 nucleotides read TGCGCCAGCAGCTGGCTTCAGAATTCCGCCTACGAGCAGTACTTC.

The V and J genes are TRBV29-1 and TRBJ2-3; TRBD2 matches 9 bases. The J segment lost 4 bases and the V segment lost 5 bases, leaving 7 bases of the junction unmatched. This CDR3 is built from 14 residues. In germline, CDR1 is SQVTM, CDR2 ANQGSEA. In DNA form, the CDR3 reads TGCAGCGTTCAATCTAGCGGGGAAGCAGATACGCAGTATTTT. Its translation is CSVQSSGEADTQYF.

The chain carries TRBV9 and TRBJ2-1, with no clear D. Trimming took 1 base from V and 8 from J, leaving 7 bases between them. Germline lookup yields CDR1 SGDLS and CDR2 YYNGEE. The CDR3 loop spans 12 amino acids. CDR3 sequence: CASSVFEHEQFF. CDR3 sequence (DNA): TGTGCCAGCAGCGTATTCGAGCATGAGCAGTTCTTC.

The CDR3 sequence: CASSLAPGPGDEQYF. For the CDR3, the DNA is TGTGCCAGCAGCTTAGCCCCGGGCCCGGGGGACGAGCAGTACTTC. The chain carries TRBV11-2 and TRBJ2-7, with a tentative D call TRBD2 (6 bases). The CDR3 contains 15 residues. The germline V gene has CDR1 SGHAT and CDR2 FQNNGV. V lost 1 base and J 5 bases, leaving 15 bases between the germline ends.

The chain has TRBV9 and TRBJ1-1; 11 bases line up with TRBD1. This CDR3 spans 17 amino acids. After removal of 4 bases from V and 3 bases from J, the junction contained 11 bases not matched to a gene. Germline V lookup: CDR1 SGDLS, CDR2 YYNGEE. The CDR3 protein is CASSPWDRGAGHTEAFF. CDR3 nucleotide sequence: TGTGCCAGCAGCCCTTGGGACAGGGGGGCCGGCCACACTGAAGCTTTCTTT. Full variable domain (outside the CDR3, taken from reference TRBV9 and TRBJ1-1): DSGVTQTPKHLITATGQRVTLRCSPRSGDLSVYWYQQSLDQGLQFLIQYYNGEERAKGNILERFSAQQFPDLHSELNLSSLELGDSALYFCASSPWDRGAGHTEAFFGQGTRLTVV.

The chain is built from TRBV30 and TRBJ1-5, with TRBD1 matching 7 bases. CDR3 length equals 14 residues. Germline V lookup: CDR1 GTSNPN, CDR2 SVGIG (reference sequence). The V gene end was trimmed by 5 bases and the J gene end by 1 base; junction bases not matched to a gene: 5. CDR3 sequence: CAWSAGGSNQPQHF. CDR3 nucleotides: TGTGCCTGGTCGGCAGGGGGGAGCAATCAGCCCCAGCATTTT.

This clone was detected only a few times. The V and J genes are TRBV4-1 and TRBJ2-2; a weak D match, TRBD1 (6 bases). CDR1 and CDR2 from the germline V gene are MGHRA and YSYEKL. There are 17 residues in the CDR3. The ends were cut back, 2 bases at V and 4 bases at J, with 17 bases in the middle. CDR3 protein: CASSQRRAGVITGELFF. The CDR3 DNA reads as TGCGCCAGCAGCCAACGAAGGGCAGGGGTTATCACCGGGGAGCTGTTTTTT.

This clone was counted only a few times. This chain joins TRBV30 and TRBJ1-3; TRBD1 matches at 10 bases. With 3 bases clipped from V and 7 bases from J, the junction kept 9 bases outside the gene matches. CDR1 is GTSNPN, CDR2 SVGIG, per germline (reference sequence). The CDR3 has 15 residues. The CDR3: CAWSRDRGARNTIYF. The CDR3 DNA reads TGTGCCTGGAGCAGGGACAGGGGCGCGAGGAACACCATATATTTT.

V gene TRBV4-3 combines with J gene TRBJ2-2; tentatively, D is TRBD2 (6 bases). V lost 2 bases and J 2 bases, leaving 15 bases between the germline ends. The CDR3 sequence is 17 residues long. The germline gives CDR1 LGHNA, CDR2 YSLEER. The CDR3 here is CASSQIGGAINTGELFF. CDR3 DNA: TGCGCCAGCAGCCAAATTGGAGGGGCGATTAACACCGGGGAGCTGTTTTTT.

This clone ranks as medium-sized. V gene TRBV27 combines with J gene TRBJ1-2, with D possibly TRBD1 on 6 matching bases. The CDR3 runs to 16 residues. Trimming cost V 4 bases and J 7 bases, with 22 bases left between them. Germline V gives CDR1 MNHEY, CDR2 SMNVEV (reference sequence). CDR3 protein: CASSSTPLQGGPGYTF. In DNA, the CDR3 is TGTGCCAGCAGTTCGACGCCCTTACAGGGCGGTCCTGGCTACACCTTC.